A selection of T cell receptor beta chains follows, all from one sample in a study of cytomegalovirus exposure and HLA in healthy donors. Using immunoSEQ multiplex PCR, the repertoire was profiled, and TCRdb retains in-frame clones only, with some absent. The sample yields under 150,000 clones, more than 65% seen once. The sample consisted of PBMCs. These receptors were taken from a woman between 55 and 75 years old in good health and CMV-seropositive. Both conserved end residues are part of each CDR3. The D gene is left open where the match is weak. Size is stated for part of the rows, as once, few or many counts, or as a class when the clone is expanded.

J gene,D gene,clone size,V gene,CDR3 DNA,CDR3 protein
TRBJ2-5,.,.,TRBV4-1,TGCGCCAGCAGCCAAGTGGGGGCTAAAGGAGAGACCCAGTACTTC,CASSQVGAKGETQYF
TRBJ2-5,.,.,TRBV5-1,TGCGCCAGCAGCTCGGACCGCCCGAGAGGGGAGACCCAGTACTTC,CASSSDRPRGETQYF
TRBJ1-6,TRBD1,.,TRBV4-1,TGCGCCAGCAGCCAAGATAGGTTAGGGGGCCGCAGACCCCTCCACTTT,CASSQDRLGGRRPLHF
TRBJ2-1,TRBD2,.,TRBV5-4,TGTGCCAGCAGCCATACTAGCGGGGGGGCCTATGAGCAGTTCTTC,CASSHTSGGAYEQFF
TRBJ2-5,.,.,TRBV5-4,TGTGCCAGCAGCTTGGTAGGGGGCCAAGAGACCCAGTACTTC,CASSLVGGQETQYF
TRBJ2-7,TRBD1,.,TRBV7-9,TGTGCCAGCAGCCCACTGACAGGGGGTCGGAGCGAGCAGTACTTC,CASSPLTGGRSEQYF
TRBJ1-1,.,.,TRBV7-9,TGTGCCAGCAGCCTAGGCACAGGCCCAGTTAGCGCTTTCTTT,CASSLGTGPVSAFF
TRBJ1-6,TRBD1,.,TRBV5-4,TGTGCCAGCAGCCGAGACAGGGGGTGGAATTCACCCCTCCACTTT,CASSRDRGWNSPLHF
TRBJ2-3,TRBD2,few,TRBV9,TGTGCCAGCAGCGAGTATAGCGGGGGGCCAGGAGATACGCAGTATTTT,CASSEYSGGPGDTQYF
TRBJ1-5,TRBD1,.,TRBV18,TGTGCCAGCTCACGGACTACAGGGGATGGATATAGCAATCAGCCCCAGCATTTT,CASSRTTGDGYSNQPQHF
TRBJ1-6,.,.,TRBV11-2,TGTGCCAGCAGCTTAGAGTGGCAGGGGAGTTCACCCCTCCACTTT,CASSLEWQGSSPLHF
TRBJ1-2,.,few,TRBV19,TGTGCCAGTAGTCCCGAGAGAGAGGGGGTCCAGAACTATGGCTACACCTTC,CASSPEREGVQNYGYTF
TRBJ1-3,TRBD1,.,TRBV6-5,TGTGCCAGCAGTTACTCCGGGACAGGGACAGGAAACACCATATATTTT,CASSYSGTGTGNTIYF
TRBJ1-1,.,few,TRBV6-5,TGTGCCAGCAGAAGATACCAGGAAGAAGCTTTCTTT,CASRRYQEEAFF
TRBJ2-2,.,.,TRBV5-1,TGCGCCAGCAGCTTGGCCGGGACACTGAACACCGGGGAGCTGTTTTTT,CASSLAGTLNTGELFF
TRBJ1-4,.,.,TRBV7-9,TGTGCCAGCAGCTTACCAGGACAGCCGGAAAAACTGTTTTTT,CASSLPGQPEKLFF
TRBJ2-1,TRBD1,few,TRBV20-1,TGCAGTGCTACAGGGGGCAATGAGCAGTTCTTC,CSATGGNEQFF
TRBJ1-2,TRBD1,.,TRBV5-6,TGTGCCAGCAGCCGGGACAGATACTATGGCTACACCTTC,CASSRDRYYGYTF
TRBJ1-1,.,.,TRBV4-1,TGCGCCAGCAGCCAAGACCCGACAGCCAACACTGAAGCTTTCTTT,CASSQDPTANTEAFF
TRBJ1-2,TRBD1,.,TRBV13,TGTGCCAGCAGCTTGGGGGACAGGCAACGGGGCTACACCTTC,CASSLGDRQRGYTF
TRBJ1-5,TRBD1,.,TRBV5-4,TGTGCCAGCAGCCAGACAGGGACCGATCAGCCCCAGCATTTT,CASSQTGTDQPQHF
TRBJ1-5,TRBD1,.,TRBV15,TGTGCCACCAGCGGCAACAGGGGAATAAGGCAGCCCCAGCATTTT,CATSGNRGIRQPQHF
TRBJ1-6,.,.,TRBV2,TGTGCCAGCATAGGGACACGCAATTCACCCCTCCACTTT,CASIGTRNSPLHF
TRBJ2-1,TRBD1,.,TRBV7-2,TGTGCCAGCACGTGGACAGGGAGAGGATCAAATGAGCAGTTCTTC,CASTWTGRGSNEQFF
TRBJ2-7,.,.,TRBV14,TGTGCCAGCAGCACCGGGTCATCCCTTTACGAGCAGTACTTC,CASSTGSSLYEQYF
TRBJ1-5,.,.,TRBV2,TGTGCCAGCAGGAGAGCCGGGCTCCCTTTAAATAGCAATCAGGGCCAGCATTTT,CASRRAGLPLNSNQGQHF
TRBJ1-2,.,.,TRBV28,TGTGCCAGCAGTTTAGAACAGCACTATGGCTACACCTTC,CASSLEQHYGYTF
TRBJ1-5,.,.,TRBV10-3,TGTGCCATCAGCGGAGACCAAAATCAGCCCCAGCATTTT,CAISGDQNQPQHF
TRBJ1-1,.,.,TRBV19,TGTGCCAGTAGTACCCGGGACAATTATGAAGCTTTCTTT,CASSTRDNYEAFF
TRBJ2-7,.,.,TRBV7-9,TGTGCCAGCAGCCAAAGACTGTACGAGCAGTACTTC,CASSQRLYEQYF
TRBJ2-7,.,.,TRBV7-3,TGTGCCAGCATCGTTAGGACAGAACACTACGAGCAGTACTTC,CASIVRTEHYEQYF
TRBJ1-4,.,.,TRBV7-5,TGTGCCAGAAGCTTTGAGCAGGGCGATTACGAAGAAAAACTGTTTTTT,CARSFEQGDYEEKLFF
TRBJ2-2,.,.,TRBV5-1,TGCGCCAGCAGCTTGGGGGCCTCGAACACCGGGGAGCTGTTTTTT,CASSLGASNTGELFF
TRBJ2-7,.,.,TRBV2,TGTGCCAGCACTAGTCCTCAACTTTACGAGCAGTACTTC,CASTSPQLYEQYF
TRBJ2-5,TRBD2,.,TRBV6-5,TGTGCCAGCAGTTACTCTAGGACTAGCGGGCAAGAGACCCAGTACTTC,CASSYSRTSGQETQYF
TRBJ2-7,TRBD1,.,TRBV7-9,TGTGCCAGCAGCTTACCGGGACAGGGGGTCCACGAGCAGTACTTC,CASSLPGQGVHEQYF
TRBJ1-1,TRBD1,.,TRBV25-1,TGTGCCAGCACGTGGGGCAGGGGGAGCACTGAAGCTTTCTTT,CASTWGRGSTEAFF
TRBJ2-5,.,once,TRBV5-8,TGTGCCAGCAGCTTTGAGCGGCAAGAGACCCAGTACTTC,CASSFERQETQYF
TRBJ2-7,TRBD2,.,TRBV29-1,TGCAGCGTTGATGGGAGGGTAGGCTCCTACGAGCAGTACTTC,CSVDGRVGSYEQYF
TRBJ2-1,.,.,TRBV10-1,TGCGCCAGCAGTGAGCACTCTGGGGGCGAGCAGTTCTTC,CASSEHSGGEQFF
TRBJ2-1,.,once,TRBV6-1,TGTGCCAGCAGGGGGTGGGGAGATGAGCAGTTCTTC,CASRGWGDEQFF
TRBJ2-2,TRBD2,.,TRBV7-3,TGTGCCAGCAGCTCACTAGCGCTTAACACCGGGGAGCTGTTTTTT,CASSSLALNTGELFF
TRBJ2-3,.,.,TRBV5-6,TGTGCCAGCAGCTTTACGGCGGGGGCGCGCACAGATACGCAGTATTTT,CASSFTAGARTDTQYF
TRBJ1-6,.,.,TRBV11-1,TGTGCCAGCAGCCACGGACTACAGTTCCCTAATTCACCCCTCCACTTT,CASSHGLQFPNSPLHF
TRBJ2-3,.,.,TRBV4-1,TGCGCCAGCAGCCAAGTAAGGGGTACAGATACGCAGTATTTT,CASSQVRGTDTQYF
TRBJ1-1,TRBD1,once,TRBV14,TGTGCCAGCAGCCAAGTGCCTTTTATTCTGACAGGGGCGACCCTCATGAACACTGAAGCTTTCTTT,CASSQVPFILTGATLMNTEAFF
TRBJ1-6,TRBD1,.,TRBV7-9,TGTGCCAGCAGCAGAGGACAGGGCGCTAATTCACCCCTCCACTTT,CASSRGQGANSPLHF
TRBJ2-7,TRBD1,.,TRBV27,TGTGCCAGCAGTTCCCAAGACAGGGGTGAACCCTACGAGCAGTACTTC,CASSSQDRGEPYEQYF
TRBJ1-1,.,.,TRBV19,TGTGCCAGTAGTAACGGTTGGGAGGGCACTGAAGCTTTCTTT,CASSNGWEGTEAFF
TRBJ2-2,.,.,TRBV2,TGTGCCAGCAGACACGACACCCGACGGACCGGGGAGCTGTTTTTT,CASRHDTRRTGELFF
TRBJ2-5,TRBD1,.,TRBV7-3,TGTGCCAGCAGCCAGGGGACAGGGAGCGAGACCCAGTACTTC,CASSQGTGSETQYF
TRBJ1-6,.,.,TRBV27,TGTGCCAGCAGTCAACAGGGAGACTCCTATAATTCACCCCTCCACTTT,CASSQQGDSYNSPLHF